This passage covers 25 T cell receptor beta chains from one sample sequenced in a study of CD8 T cells in ankylosing spondylitis. Study-wide results and caveats: For ankylosing spondylitis blood, a TCR beta motif of 7 to 9 highly homologous variants appeared characteristic.

TCRdb passed the 5' RACE reads through MiXCR, listing each CDR3 protein once. The sample lists 400,000 to 450,000 distinct CDR3 sequences, approximately 17% occurring once. These receptors' targets are unknown. Sample: blood, either unsorted or a sorted T cell fraction (not recorded which). Every receptor here comes from a male donor with ankylosing spondylitis.

V and J are TRBV11-1 and TRBJ1-2; TRBD1 aligns across 7 bases. There are 14 residues in the CDR3. V lost 1 base, J lost 7 bases, and 6 bases stayed unmatched. From germline, CDR1 is SGHAT and CDR2 FQDESV (reference sequence). The CDR3: CASSLDRDSGGYTF. CDR3 in DNA: TGTGCCAGCAGCTTAGACAGGGACAGCGGTGGCTACACCTTC.

This clonotype appeared many times. The rearrangement uses TRBV5-1 and TRBJ2-5, with D hard to call. The ends were cut back, 1 base at V and 0 bases at J, with 7 bases in the middle. Germline CDR1 and CDR2: SGHRS and YFSETQ. The CDR3 contains 14 residues. CDR3 amino acids: CASSLIGYQETQYF. The CDR3 coding sequence is TGCGCCAGCAGCTTGATTGGGTACCAAGAGACCCAGTACTTC.

This chain joins TRBV28 and TRBJ2-2; maybe TRBD1 (5 bases). This CDR3 contains 17 residues. V lost 5 bases, J lost 0 bases, and 16 bases lay in between. Germline loops: CDR1 MDHEN, CDR2 SYDVKM. CDR3 protein: CASSPRQPFTNTGELFF. For the CDR3, the DNA is TGTGCCAGCAGTCCAAGACAGCCTTTCACGAACACCGGGGAGCTGTTTTTT.

The V call is TRBV6-5, the J call TRBJ1-1; TRBD1 matches at 7 bases. The CDR3 is made up of 12 amino acids. Germline V CDR1 and CDR2: MNHEY, SVGAGI. Germline trimming cut 5 bases from V and 6 bases from J; bases unmatched to any gene: 3. This chain's CDR3 is CASSRQGSEAFF. The CDR3 DNA follows: TGTGCCAGCAGTCGACAGGGCTCTGAAGCTTTCTTT.

This chain uses TRBV7-2 with TRBJ2-7; no firm D call. CDR3 length equals 16 residues. Germline V gene lookup returns CDR1 SGHTA and CDR2 FQGNSA. V lost 3 bases to trimming and J lost 2 bases, with 17 bases between them. Here the CDR3 DNA reads TGTGCCAGCAGCTTCACTCTGTTCAGCGAGACCTACGAGCAGTACTTC. Its translation is CASSFTLFSETYEQYF.

A remark on this clonotype: A read error may account for a junction end that differs from germline. This sequence joins TRBV10-3 and TRBJ2-1; 10 nucleotides match TRBD2. Looked up from germline, CDR1 is ENHRY and CDR2 is SYGVKD. CDR3 length: 16 residues. CDR3 coding DNA: TGTGCCAACAGTGATCGCCTAGCGGGAGAACCCAATGAGCAGTTCTTC. Encoded protein: CANSDRLAGEPNEQFF.

A few counts support this clonotype. The rearrangement joins TRBV5-1 to TRBJ1-2; 10 bases match TRBD1. The CDR3 totals 17 residues. Unmatched junction bases numbered 6, after V lost 0 bases and J lost 1 base. Germline CDR1 is SGHRS and CDR2 is YFSETQ. CDR3 nucleotides: TGCGCCAGCAGCTTGGCCCCTGACAGGGGGCTTAACTATGGCTACACCTTC. Amino acids: CASSLAPDRGLNYGYTF.

The chain carries TRBV5-1 and TRBJ2-5, with a weak D call TRBD2 (6 bases). In germline, CDR1 is SGHRS, CDR2 YFSETQ. The CDR3 spans 16 residues. V dropped 4 bases and J dropped 4 bases, with 20 bases sitting between them. The CDR3 bases are TGCGCCAGCAGCCCCAGTTCAGGGCGGGGTAGAGAGACCCAGTACTTC. This gives the protein CASSPSSGRGRETQYF.

This clonotype has more than one count but fewer than ten. The chain links TRBV28 to TRBJ1-6; D is perhaps TRBD1 (5 bases). The CDR3 is 18 residues long. V lost 5 bases and J lost 0, with 17 bases in between. From germline, CDR1 is MDHEN and CDR2 SYDVKM. The CDR3: CASSVGGRASSYNSPLHF. The CDR3 DNA sequence: TGTGCCAGCAGTGTCGGAGGCAGGGCGAGCTCCTATAATTCACCCCTCCACTTT.

The chain combines TRBV27 with TRBJ1-3; no clear D. Trimming took 6 bases from V and 4 from J, leaving 13 bases between them. Germline V CDR1 and CDR2: MNHEY, SMNVEV (reference sequence). The CDR3 totals 14 residues. DNA for the CDR3: TGTGCCAGCAGCCCCCTTTCGGGGGGAAACACCATATATTTT. It yields the protein CASSPLSGGNTIYF.

In this sample, this clonotype turned up a few times. The gene calls are TRBV5-1 and TRBJ2-5, with 10 bases that match TRBD2. Trimming took 4 bases from V and 3 from J; bases not matched to a gene: 9. The CDR3 loop spans 16 amino acids. Looked up from germline, CDR1 is SGHRS and CDR2 is YFSETQ. CDR3 residues: CASSQRSGRGEETQYF. DNA for the CDR3: TGCGCCAGCAGCCAGAGAAGCGGGAGGGGTGAAGAGACCCAGTACTTC.

The V call is TRBV7-8, the J call TRBJ2-1; 13 positions agree with TRBD2. The junction had 9 bases not matched to a gene; V was cut back by 4 bases and J by 15 bases. The CDR3 loop spans 14 amino acids. CDR1 SGHVS and CDR2 FQNEAQ come from the germline V gene. DNA of the CDR3: TGTGCCAGCAGCTCCGGGACTAGCGGGATACCCCGGTTCTTC. Its translation is CASSSGTSGIPRFF.

This clonotype was counted a few times. This chain joins TRBV6-5 and TRBJ1-2; the D gene is possibly TRBD1 (5 bases). In germline, CDR1 is MNHEY, CDR2 SVGAGI. The CDR3 is 14 amino acids. Trimming took off 0 bases at V and 8 bases at J, with 13 bases between the two ends. The CDR3 reads CASSYSGGGRGYTF. The CDR3 coding sequence is TGTGCCAGCAGTTACTCGGGGGGGGGTCGAGGCTACACCTTC.

This clonotype was observed a handful of times. The chain uses TRBV2 and TRBJ1-2; D might be TRBD1 (6 bases). With 3 bases removed from V and 1 base from J, the gap between germline ends came to 9 bases. The germline V gene has CDR1 SNHLY and CDR2 FYNNEI. This CDR3 has 14 amino acids. The CDR3 here is CASSETGLNYGYTF. The DNA of the CDR3 is TGTGCCAGCAGTGAGACAGGTCTTAACTATGGCTACACCTTC. The whole variable domain, remainder taken from reference TRBV2 and TRBJ1-2, is EPEVTQTPSHQVTQMGQEVILRCVPISNHLYFYWYRQILGQKVEFLVSFYNNEISEKSEIFDDQFSVERPDGSNFTLKIRSTKLEDSAMYFCASSETGLNYGYTFGSGTRLTVV.

This clonotype has more than one count but fewer than ten. The J gene is TRBJ1-2, the V gene TRBV9; TRBD1 agrees at 10 bases. V shed 4 bases, J shed 8 bases, and the junction held 11 bases outside the gene matches. Germline CDR1 is SGDLS and CDR2 is YYNGEE. The CDR3 loop spans 15 amino acids. The CDR3 loop is CASSPQDRGPIGYTF. The CDR3 DNA reads TGTGCCAGCAGCCCCCAAGACAGGGGGCCAATAGGCTACACCTTC.

This rearrangement joins TRBV7-2 to TRBJ1-1; D uncertain. Looked up from germline, CDR1 is SGHTA and CDR2 is FQGNSA. The V and J ends lost 4 bases and 0 bases respectively, with 9 bases between them. The CDR3 is made up of 14 amino acids. The CDR3 here is CASSSDSLNTEAFF. The CDR3 nucleotides are TGTGCCAGCAGCTCGGACTCCCTGAACACTGAAGCTTTCTTT.

This clonotype was seen once. The chain uses TRBV3-1 and TRBJ1-6, with no clear D. This CDR3 comprises 14 residues. Trimming shortened V by 1 base and J by 1 base, and 2 bases separated the two germline ends. The V gene's germline CDR1 is LGHDT and CDR2 YNNKEL (reference sequence). Here the CDR3 reads CASSQGSYNSPLHF. CDR3 coding DNA: TGTGCCAGCAGCCAAGGTTCCTATAATTCACCCCTCCACTTT.

CDR3 region: CASSRGVMSTEAFF. The CDR3 DNA is TGTGCCAGCAGCCGGGGGGTGATGAGCACTGAAGCTTTCTTT. This sequence joins TRBV6-1 and TRBJ1-1, with TRBD1 as a possible D gene (5 bases). Germline CDR1 is MNHNS and CDR2 is SASEGT. The CDR3 consists of 14 residues. The V end lost 6 bases, the J end lost 4 bases, and 15 bases lay between the germline ends.

This clonotype came up a few times. The rearrangement joins TRBV6-5 to TRBJ2-7; 7 bases agree with TRBD1. Per the germline V gene, CDR1 is MNHEY and CDR2 is SVGAGI. The CDR3 is made up of 14 amino acids. The V gene end was trimmed by 3 bases and the J gene end by 1 base; junction bases not matched to a gene: 3. The CDR3 bases are TGTGCCAGCAGTTATACGGGACAGTCCTACGAGCAGTACTTC. Its protein is CASSYTGQSYEQYF.

There are many counts of this clonotype. The V call is TRBV6-5, the J call TRBJ2-7, with D maybe TRBD1 (6 bases). Germline V CDR1 and CDR2: MNHEY, SVGAGI. This CDR3 region has 15 residues. V was clipped by 5 bases and J by 3 bases, with 17 bases between them. The CDR3 here is CASSNNRDGYYEQYF. The CDR3 coding sequence is TGTGCCAGCAGTAACAACAGGGATGGGTACTACGAGCAGTACTTC.

The V gene is TRBV19, the J gene TRBJ1-1; D not resolved. This CDR3 contains 14 residues. Germline CDR1 is LNHDA and CDR2 is SQIVND (reference sequence). Trimming took off 1 base at V and 1 base at J, with 7 bases between the two ends. The CDR3 sequence is CASSIGARNTEAFF. The CDR3 DNA follows: TGTGCCAGTAGTATAGGGGCCAGGAACACTGAAGCTTTCTTT.

This sequence joins TRBV3-1 and TRBJ2-5, with a possible D match to TRBD2 (7 bases). Trimming took 4 bases from V and 4 from J, leaving 19 bases between them. This CDR3 is 16 amino acids long. CDR1 is LGHDT and CDR2 is YNNKEL in the germline V gene (reference sequence). CDR3 protein: CASSPDLGGPIETQYF. The CDR3 DNA is TGTGCCAGCAGCCCAGATCTCGGGGGGCCTATAGAGACCCAGTACTTC.

This clonotype came up a few times. J is TRBJ1-2 and V is TRBV29-1; D perhaps matches TRBD1 (6 bases). The CDR3 extends over 12 amino acids. The V end lost 4 bases, the J end lost 7 bases, and 13 bases lay between the germline ends. Per the germline V gene, CDR1 is SQVTM and CDR2 is ANQGSEA. DNA for the CDR3: TGCAGCGTTGGGGACGGGGGCGGTGGCTACACCTTC. Protein product: CSVGDGGGGYTF.

This clonotype was recorded a few times. The V gene is TRBV7-9, the J gene TRBJ1-2; 7 nucleotides align to TRBD1. This CDR3 is built from 14 residues. The V and J ends lost 2 bases and 6 bases, in that order; junction bases with no gene match: 6. Germline lookup yields CDR1 SEHNR and CDR2 FQNEAQ (reference sequence). CDR3 sequence reads: CASSLKGGENGYTF. The CDR3, as DNA: TGTGCCAGCAGCTTAAAAGGGGGCGAGAATGGCTACACCTTC. Looking up the rest from reference TRBV7-9 and TRBJ1-2 gives the full variable domain: DTGVSQNPRHKITKRGQNVTFRCDPISEHNRLYWYRQTLGQGPEFLTYFQNEAQLEKSRLLSDRFSAERPKGSFSTLEIQRTEQGDSAMYLCASSLKGGENGYTFGSGTRLTVV.

This clonotype showed up many times. This rearrangement joins TRBV12-3 or TRBV12-4 to TRBJ2-7; 10 bases line up with TRBD2. V lost 2 bases, J lost 4 bases, and 8 bases stayed unmatched. There are 16 residues in the CDR3. CDR3 coding DNA: TGTGCCAGCAGTTTATCCCACGGACTAGCGGCTTACGAGCAGTACTTC. It yields the protein CASSLSHGLAAYEQYF.